This T cell receptor beta chain was captured in a study of T cell repertoires in cytomegalovirus infection. Across the study: An indication of both CMV infection and matching HLA type came from public TCR beta signatures.

Regarding the study as a whole: Dominant in the ex vivo response were TCR beta clonotypes restricted by HLA-C and specific for CMV. Summed frequency of shared TCR beta families picked out CMV carriers who also had the relevant HLA.

V gave up 3 bases and J gave up 4 bases, with 15 bases separating them. The CDR3 consists of 15 residues. Germline values: CDR1 SEHNR, CDR2 FQNEAQ (reference sequence). This clonotype was seen many times. Antigen specificity is unknown. MiXCR, run by TCRdb on the reads, gives a single entry per CDR3 protein. The data contain around 74,000 distinct CDR3 sequences, more than 3% of them seen just once; the ten biggest clones take up 3.5% to 6%. The receptor comes from a human donor in good health (CMV status not recorded). Some clones in this sample may be carry-over from other donors' samples. This chain links TRBV7-9 with TRBJ1-1, with TRBD1 as a possible D gene (5 bases). The sequenced sample was PBMCs. The CDR3 sequence: CASSFTAGHGTEAFF. The CDR3 DNA is TGTGCCAGCAGCTTCACAGCCGGACACGGCACTGAAGCTTTCTTT.